The rows below give T cell receptor beta chains drawn from one sample of a study of T-cell memory formation after mild COVID-19. TCRdb reprocessed the 5' RACE reads via MiXCR and lists one record per CDR3 protein. The data contain 500,000 to 550,000 distinct CDR3 sequences, about a fifth of them singletons. The sequencing sample was made of PBMCs or a T cell subset sorted from them (not recorded which). The receptors were sampled from an adult woman who had mild COVID-19 (a few samples of this study predate the infection). Cell type and time point are not known. Each CDR3 is given with its conserved first and last residue. A D gene is named only where the DNA matches it firmly. A row's size may be missing; if present it is once, few, many or a size class.

D gene	J gene	V gene	clone size	CDR3 protein	CDR3 DNA
-	TRBJ2-3	TRBV6-5	few	CASSSRPGTDTQYF	TGTGCCAGCAGTTCCCGCCCAGGGACAGATACGCAGTATTTT
TRBD1	TRBJ2-7	TRBV7-9	few	CASSFGQGSWHEQYF	TGTGCCAGCAGTTTTGGACAGGGGTCCTGGCACGAGCAGTACTTC
-	TRBJ1-1	TRBV30	once	CAWSVRGFMNTEAFF	TGTGCCTGGAGTGTCAGGGGCTTCATGAACACTGAAGCTTTCTTT
-	TRBJ2-5	TRBV7-2	-	CASSLGPGKETQYF	TGTGCCAGCAGCTTAGGACCGGGAAAAGAGACCCAGTACTTC
TRBD2	TRBJ2-5	TRBV2	many	CASSDAGVRWTSWQETQYF	TGTGCCAGCAGTGATGCTGGGGTGCGGTGGACTAGCTGGCAAGAGACCCAGTACTTC
-	TRBJ1-6	TRBV2	-	CASKETYNSPLHF	TGTGCCAGCAAGGAAACCTATAATTCACCCCTCCACTTT
-	TRBJ1-1	TRBV6-2/TRBV6-3	-	CASSYPPSYVFF	TGTGCCAGCAGTTACCCACCTTCTTATGTTTTCTTT
-	TRBJ1-1	TRBV15	few	CATSARGRISKDTEAFF	TGTGCCACCAGCGCCCGGGGGCGGATTTCAAAGGACACTGAAGCTTTCTTT
-	TRBJ2-7	TRBV5-1	few	CASSLAGSLDEQYF	TGCGCCAGCAGCTTGGCAGGGAGCCTCGACGAGCAGTACTTC
TRBD1	TRBJ2-7	TRBV27	-	CASPPQGAYEQYF	TGTGCCAGCCCCCCCCAGGGGGCTTACGAGCAGTACTTC
-	TRBJ1-4	TRBV7-9	few	CASTILGPTGPRGNEKLFF	TGTGCCAGCACCATCCTAGGCCCGACGGGACCGAGGGGTAATGAAAAACTGTTTTTT
TRBD1	TRBJ2-3	TRBV5-1	-	CASSIRQGAGTDTQYF	TGCGCCAGCAGTATCAGACAGGGGGCTGGCACAGATACGCAGTATTTT
-	TRBJ2-5	TRBV7-7	many	CASSLGTSQETQYF	TGTGCCAGCAGCTTAGGGACTTCACAAGAGACCCAGTACTTC
-	TRBJ1-5	TRBV7-6	-	CASSLATGASNQPQHF	TGTGCCAGCAGCTTAGCGACGGGGGCGAGCAATCAGCCCCAGCATTTT